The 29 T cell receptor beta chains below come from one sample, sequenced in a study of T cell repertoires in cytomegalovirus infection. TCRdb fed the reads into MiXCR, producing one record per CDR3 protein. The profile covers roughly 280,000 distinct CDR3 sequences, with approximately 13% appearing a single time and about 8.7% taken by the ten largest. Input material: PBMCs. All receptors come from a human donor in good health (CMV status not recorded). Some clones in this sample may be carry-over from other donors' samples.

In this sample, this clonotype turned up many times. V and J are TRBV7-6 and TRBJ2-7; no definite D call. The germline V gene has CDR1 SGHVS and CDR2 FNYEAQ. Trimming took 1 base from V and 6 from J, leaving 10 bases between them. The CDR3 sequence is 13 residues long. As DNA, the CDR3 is TGTGCCAGCAGCTTAGGAGTTGGGTTCGAGCAGTACTTC. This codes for CASSLGVGFEQYF.

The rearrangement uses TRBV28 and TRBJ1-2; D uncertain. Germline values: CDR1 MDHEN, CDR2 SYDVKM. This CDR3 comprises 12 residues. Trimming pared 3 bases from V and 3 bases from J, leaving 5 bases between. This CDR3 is CASSLRYYGYTF. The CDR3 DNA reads TGTGCCAGCAGTTTGCGGTACTATGGCTACACCTTC.

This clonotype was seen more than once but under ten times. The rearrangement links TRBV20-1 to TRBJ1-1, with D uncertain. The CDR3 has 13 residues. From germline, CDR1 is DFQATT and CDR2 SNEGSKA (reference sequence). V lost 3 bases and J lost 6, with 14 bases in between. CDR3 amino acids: CSARLQVFPEAFF. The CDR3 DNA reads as TGCAGTGCTAGGCTCCAGGTGTTCCCTGAAGCTTTCTTT.

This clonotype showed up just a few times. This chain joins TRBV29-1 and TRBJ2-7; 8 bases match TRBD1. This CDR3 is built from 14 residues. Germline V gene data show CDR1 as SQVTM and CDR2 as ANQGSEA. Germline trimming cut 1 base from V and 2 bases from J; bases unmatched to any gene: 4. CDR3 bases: TGCAGCGTTGAAGGTCAGGGGGCCCCCTACGAGCAGTACTTC. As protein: CSVEGQGAPYEQYF.

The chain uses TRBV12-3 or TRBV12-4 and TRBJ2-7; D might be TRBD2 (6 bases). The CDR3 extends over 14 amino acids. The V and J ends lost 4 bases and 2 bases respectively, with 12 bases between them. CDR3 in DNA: TGTGCCAGCAGTTCCGCAGGGAGGCCCTACGAGCAGTACTTC. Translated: CASSSAGRPYEQYF.

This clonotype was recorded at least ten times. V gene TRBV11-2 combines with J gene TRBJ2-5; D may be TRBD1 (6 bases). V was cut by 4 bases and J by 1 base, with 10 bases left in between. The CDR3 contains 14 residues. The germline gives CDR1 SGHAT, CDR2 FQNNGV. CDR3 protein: CASSSGQIQETQYF. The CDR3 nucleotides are TGTGCCAGCAGCTCCGGACAGATCCAAGAGACCCAGTACTTC.

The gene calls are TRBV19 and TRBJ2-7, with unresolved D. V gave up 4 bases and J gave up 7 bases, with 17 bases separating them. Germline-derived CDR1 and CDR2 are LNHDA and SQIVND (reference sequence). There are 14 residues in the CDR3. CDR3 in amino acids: CASSRNSFSGEQYF. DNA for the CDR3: TGTGCCAGTAGTAGGAACAGCTTTTCCGGGGAGCAGTACTTC.

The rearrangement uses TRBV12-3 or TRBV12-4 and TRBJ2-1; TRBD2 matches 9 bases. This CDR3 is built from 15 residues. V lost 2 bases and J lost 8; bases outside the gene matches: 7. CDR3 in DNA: TGTGCCAGCAGTTTATGGGCTAGCGGGGCCCATGAGCAGTTCTTC. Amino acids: CASSLWASGAHEQFF.

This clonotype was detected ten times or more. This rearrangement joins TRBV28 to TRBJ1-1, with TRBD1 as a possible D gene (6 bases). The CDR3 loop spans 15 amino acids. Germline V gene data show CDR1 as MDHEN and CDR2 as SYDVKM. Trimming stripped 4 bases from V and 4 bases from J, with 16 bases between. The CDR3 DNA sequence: TGTGCCAGCAGTTCCCCAGGGGTTTGGGGCACTGAAGCTTTCTTT. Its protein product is CASSSPGVWGTEAFF.

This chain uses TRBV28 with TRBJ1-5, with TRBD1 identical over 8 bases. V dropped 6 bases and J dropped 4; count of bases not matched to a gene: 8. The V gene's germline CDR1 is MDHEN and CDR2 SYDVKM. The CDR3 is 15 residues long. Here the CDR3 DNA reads TGTGCCAGCAGAAACACCAGGGGGCCTAATCAGCCCCAGCATTTT. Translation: CASRNTRGPNQPQHF. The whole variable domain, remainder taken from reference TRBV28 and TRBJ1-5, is DVKVTQSSRYLVKRTGEKVFLECVQDMDHENMFWYRQDPGLGLRLIYFSYDVKMKEKGDIPEGYSVSREKKERFSLILESASTNQTSMYLCASRNTRGPNQPQHFGDGTRLSIL.

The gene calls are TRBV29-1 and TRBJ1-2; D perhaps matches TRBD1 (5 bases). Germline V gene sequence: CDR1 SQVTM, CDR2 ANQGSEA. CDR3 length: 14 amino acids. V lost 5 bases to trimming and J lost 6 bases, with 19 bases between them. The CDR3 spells CSVFPGPSTHGYTF. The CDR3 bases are TGCAGCGTTTTTCCGGGACCCTCAACCCATGGCTACACCTTC.

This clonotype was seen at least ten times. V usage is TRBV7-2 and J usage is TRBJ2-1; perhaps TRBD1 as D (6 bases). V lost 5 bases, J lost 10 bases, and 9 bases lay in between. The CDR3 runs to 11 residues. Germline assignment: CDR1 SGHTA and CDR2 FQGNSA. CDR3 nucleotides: TGTGCCAGCAGCAGGACAGCGGAGCAGTTCTTC. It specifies CASSRTAEQFF.

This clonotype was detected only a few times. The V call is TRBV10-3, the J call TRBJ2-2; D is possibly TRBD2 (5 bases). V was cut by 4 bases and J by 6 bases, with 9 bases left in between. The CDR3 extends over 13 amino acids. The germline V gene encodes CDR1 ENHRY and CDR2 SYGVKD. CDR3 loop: CAISGTGSGELFF. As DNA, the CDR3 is TGTGCCATCAGTGGGACGGGGTCCGGGGAGCTGTTTTTT.

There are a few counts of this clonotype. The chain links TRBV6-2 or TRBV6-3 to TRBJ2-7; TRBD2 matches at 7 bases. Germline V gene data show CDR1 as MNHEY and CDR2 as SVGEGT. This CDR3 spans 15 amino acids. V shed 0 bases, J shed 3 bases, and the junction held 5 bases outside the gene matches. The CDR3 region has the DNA TGTGCCAGCAGTTACTCAGCGGGAAAAATCTACGAGCAGTACTTC. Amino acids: CASSYSAGKIYEQYF.

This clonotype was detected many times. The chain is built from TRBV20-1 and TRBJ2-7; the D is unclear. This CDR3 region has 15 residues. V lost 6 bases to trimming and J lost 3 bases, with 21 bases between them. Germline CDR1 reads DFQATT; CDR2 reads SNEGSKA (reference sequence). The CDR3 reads CSASLVTIPVYEQYF. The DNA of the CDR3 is TGCAGTGCCAGCCTCGTCACCATCCCGGTCTACGAGCAGTACTTC.

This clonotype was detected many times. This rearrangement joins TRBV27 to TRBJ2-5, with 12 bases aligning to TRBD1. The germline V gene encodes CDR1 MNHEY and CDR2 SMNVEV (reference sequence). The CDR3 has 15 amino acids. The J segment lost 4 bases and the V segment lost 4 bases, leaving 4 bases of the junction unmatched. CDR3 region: CASSSGQGARETQYF. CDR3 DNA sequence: TGTGCCAGCAGTTCGGGACAGGGGGCCCGAGAGACCCAGTACTTC.

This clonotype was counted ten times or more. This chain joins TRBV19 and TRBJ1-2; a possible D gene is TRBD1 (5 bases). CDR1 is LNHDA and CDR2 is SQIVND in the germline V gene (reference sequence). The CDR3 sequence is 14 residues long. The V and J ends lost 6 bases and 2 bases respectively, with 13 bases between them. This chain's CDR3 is CASRPLGQNYGYTF. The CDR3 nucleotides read TGTGCCAGTAGACCCTTGGGGCAGAACTATGGCTACACCTTC.

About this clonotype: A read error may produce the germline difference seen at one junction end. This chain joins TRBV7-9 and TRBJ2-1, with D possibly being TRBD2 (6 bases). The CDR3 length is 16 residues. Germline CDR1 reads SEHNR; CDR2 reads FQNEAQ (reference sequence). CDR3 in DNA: TGTGCTAGCAGCTTAGAGGGACTGCGGTCCTACAATGAGCAGTTCTTC. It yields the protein CASSLEGLRSYNEQFF.

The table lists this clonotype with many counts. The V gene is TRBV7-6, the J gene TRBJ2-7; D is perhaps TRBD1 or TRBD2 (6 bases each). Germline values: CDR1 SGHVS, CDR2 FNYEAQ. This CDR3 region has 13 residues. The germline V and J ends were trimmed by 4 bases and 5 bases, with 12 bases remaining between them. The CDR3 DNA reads TGTGCCAGCAGCTCACTAAGGGGGGACGAGCAGTACTTC. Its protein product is CASSSLRGDEQYF.

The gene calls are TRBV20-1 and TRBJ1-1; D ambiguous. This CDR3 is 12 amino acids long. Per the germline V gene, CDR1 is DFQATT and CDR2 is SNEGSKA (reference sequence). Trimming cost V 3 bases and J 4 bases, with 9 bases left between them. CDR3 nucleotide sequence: TGCAGTGCTAGCCGTCAGTTCACTGAAGCTTTCTTT. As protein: CSASRQFTEAFF.

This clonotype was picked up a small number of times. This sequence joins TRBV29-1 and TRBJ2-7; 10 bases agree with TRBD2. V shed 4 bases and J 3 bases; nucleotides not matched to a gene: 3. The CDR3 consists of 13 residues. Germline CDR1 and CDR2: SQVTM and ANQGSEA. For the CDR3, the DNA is TGCAGCGTTGTACTAGCGGGACTCTACGAGCAGTACTTC. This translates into CSVVLAGLYEQYF.

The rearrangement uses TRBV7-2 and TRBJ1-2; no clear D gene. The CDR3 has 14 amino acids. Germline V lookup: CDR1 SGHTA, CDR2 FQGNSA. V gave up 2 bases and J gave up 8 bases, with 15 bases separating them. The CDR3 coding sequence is TGTGCCAGCAGCTTAACCTCGGACCGGAAAGGCTACACCTTC. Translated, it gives CASSLTSDRKGYTF.

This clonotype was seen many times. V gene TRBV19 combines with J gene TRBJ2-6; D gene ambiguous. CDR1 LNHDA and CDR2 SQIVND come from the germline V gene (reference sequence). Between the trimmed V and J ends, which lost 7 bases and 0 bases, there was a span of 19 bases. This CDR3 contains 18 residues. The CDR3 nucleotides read TGTGCCAGTACCACCCTGGGTATTGTGTTCTCTGGGGCCAACGTCCTGACTTTC. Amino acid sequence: CASTTLGIVFSGANVLTF. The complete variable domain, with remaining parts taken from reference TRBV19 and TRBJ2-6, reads DGGITQSPKYLFRKEGQNVTLSCEQNLNHDAMYWYRQDPGQGLRLIYYSQIVNDFQKGDIAEGYSVSREKKESFPLTVTSAQKNPTAFYLCASTTLGIVFSGANVLTFGAGSRLTVL.

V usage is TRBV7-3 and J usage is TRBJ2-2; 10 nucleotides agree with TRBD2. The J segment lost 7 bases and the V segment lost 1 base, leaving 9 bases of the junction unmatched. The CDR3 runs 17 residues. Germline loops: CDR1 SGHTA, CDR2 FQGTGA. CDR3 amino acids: CASSLMRAGGPGGELFF. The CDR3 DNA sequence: TGTGCCAGCAGCTTAATGCGAGCGGGAGGGCCCGGCGGGGAGCTGTTTTTT.

The CDR3 here is CSARNPSGGSSEQFF. The DNA for the CDR3 is TGCAGTGCTAGAAACCCCTCGGGAGGTTCTAGTGAGCAGTTCTTC. V gene TRBV20-1 combines with J gene TRBJ2-1; 7 bases line up with TRBD2. The germline V gene has CDR1 DFQATT and CDR2 SNEGSKA (reference sequence). The CDR3 runs 15 residues. V was pared by 2 bases and J by 9 bases, with 13 bases of the junction left unmatched.

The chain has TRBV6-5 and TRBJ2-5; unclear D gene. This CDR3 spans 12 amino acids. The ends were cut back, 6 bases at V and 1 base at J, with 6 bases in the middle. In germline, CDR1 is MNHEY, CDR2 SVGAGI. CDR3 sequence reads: CASSSVQETQYF. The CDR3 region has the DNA TGTGCCAGCAGCTCCGTCCAAGAGACCCAGTACTTC.

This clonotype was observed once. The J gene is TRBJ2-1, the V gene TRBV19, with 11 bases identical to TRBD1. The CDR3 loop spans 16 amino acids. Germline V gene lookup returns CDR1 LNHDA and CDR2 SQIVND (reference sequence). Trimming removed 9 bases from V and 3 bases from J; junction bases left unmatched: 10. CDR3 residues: CASVDRGPPLYNEQFF. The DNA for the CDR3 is TGTGCCAGCGTGGACAGGGGGCCCCCTCTCTACAATGAGCAGTTCTTC.

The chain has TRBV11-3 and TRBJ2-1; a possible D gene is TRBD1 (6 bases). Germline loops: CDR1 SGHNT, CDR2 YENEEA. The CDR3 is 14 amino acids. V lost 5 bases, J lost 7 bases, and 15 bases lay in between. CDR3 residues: CASSALNRDNEQFF. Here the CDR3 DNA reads TGTGCCAGCAGCGCACTCAACAGGGATAATGAGCAGTTCTTC.

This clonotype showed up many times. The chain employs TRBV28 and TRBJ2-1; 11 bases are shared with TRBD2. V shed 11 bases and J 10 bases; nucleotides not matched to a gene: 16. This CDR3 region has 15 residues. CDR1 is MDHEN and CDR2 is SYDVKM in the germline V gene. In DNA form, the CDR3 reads TGTGCCGGACAGGCGCCAGGGACTAGCGGTCGAGAGCAGTTCTTC. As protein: CAGQAPGTSGREQFF. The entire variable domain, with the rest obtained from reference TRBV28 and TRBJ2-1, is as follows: DVKVTQSSRYLVKRTGEKVFLECVQDMDHENMFWYRQDPGLGLRLIYFSYDVKMKEKGDIPEGYSVSREKKERFSLILESASTNQTSMYLCAGQAPGTSGREQFFGPGTRLTVL.